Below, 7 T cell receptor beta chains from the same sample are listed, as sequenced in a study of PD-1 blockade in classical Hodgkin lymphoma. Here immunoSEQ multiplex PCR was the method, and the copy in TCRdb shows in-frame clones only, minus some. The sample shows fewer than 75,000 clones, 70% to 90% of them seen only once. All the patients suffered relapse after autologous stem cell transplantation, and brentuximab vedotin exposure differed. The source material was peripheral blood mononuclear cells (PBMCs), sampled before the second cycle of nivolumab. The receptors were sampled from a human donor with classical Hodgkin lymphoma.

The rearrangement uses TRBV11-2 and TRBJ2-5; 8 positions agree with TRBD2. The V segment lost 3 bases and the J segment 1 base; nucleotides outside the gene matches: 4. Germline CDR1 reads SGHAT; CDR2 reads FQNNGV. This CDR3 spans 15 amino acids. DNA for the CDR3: TGTGCCAGCAGCTTCACTAGCGGATTCCAAGAGACCCAGTACTTC. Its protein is CASSFTSGFQETQYF.

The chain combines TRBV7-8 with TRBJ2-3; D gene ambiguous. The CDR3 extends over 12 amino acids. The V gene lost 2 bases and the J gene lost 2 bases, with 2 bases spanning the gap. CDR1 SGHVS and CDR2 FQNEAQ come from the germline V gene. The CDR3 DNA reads TGTGCCAGCAGCTTACCCACAGATACGCAGTATTTT. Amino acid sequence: CASSLPTDTQYF.

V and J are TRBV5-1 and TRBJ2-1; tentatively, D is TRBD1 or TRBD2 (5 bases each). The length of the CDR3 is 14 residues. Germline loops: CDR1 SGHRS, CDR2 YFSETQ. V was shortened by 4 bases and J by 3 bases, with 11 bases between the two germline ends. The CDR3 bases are TGCGCCAGCAGCGGGGACGGTGGCTACAATGAGCAGTTCTTC. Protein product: CASSGDGGYNEQFF.

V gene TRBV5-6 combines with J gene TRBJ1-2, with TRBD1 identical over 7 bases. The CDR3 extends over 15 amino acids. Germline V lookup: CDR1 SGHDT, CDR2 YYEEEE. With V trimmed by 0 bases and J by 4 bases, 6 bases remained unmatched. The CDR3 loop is CASSLGGDSFYGYTF. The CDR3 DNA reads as TGTGCCAGCAGCTTGGGTGGGGACAGCTTCTATGGCTACACCTTC. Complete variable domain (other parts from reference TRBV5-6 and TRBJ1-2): DAGVTQSPTHLIKTRGQQVTLRCSPKSGHDTVSWYQQALGQGPQFIFQYYEEEERQRGNFPDRFSGHQFPNYSSELNVNALLLGDSALYLCASSLGGDSFYGYTFGSGTRLTVV.

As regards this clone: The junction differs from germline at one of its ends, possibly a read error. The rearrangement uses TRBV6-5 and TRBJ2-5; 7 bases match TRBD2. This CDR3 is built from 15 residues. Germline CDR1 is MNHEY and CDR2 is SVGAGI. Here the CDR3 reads CASSYTSVGREIQYF. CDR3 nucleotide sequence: TGTGCCAGCAGTTACACCTCGGTCGGGCGGGAGATCCAGTACTTC.

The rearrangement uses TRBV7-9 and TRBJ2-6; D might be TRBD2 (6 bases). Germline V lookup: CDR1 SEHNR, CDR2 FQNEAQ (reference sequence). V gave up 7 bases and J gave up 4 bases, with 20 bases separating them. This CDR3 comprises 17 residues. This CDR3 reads CASTPNGGIVGANVLTF. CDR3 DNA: TGTGCCAGCACCCCAAACGGGGGAATAGTGGGGGCCAACGTCCTGACTTTC.

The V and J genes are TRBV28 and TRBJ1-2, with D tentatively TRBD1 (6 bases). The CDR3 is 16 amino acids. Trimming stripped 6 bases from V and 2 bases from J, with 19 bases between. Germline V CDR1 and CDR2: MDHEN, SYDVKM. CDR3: CASRRPGQPLNYGYTF. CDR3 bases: TGTGCCAGCAGGCGTCCGGGACAACCTCTGAACTATGGCTACACCTTC.